This T cell receptor (beta chain) was sequenced for a study of blood T cell repertoires in COVID-19. Study-wide context: Samples came from the United States, Italy and Spain, spanning acute and convalescent COVID-19.

Sequencing was performed with immunoSEQ multiplex PCR; in TCRdb, only in-frame clones are kept and a portion is missing. The sample shows roughly 200,000 clones, roughly 85% of them seen only once. This clonotype originated in an elderly woman with acute or convalescent COVID-19. The sequenced material came from peripheral blood.

CDR3 loop: CASSLVGVGGGYGYTF. CDR3 coding DNA: TGTGCCAGCAGTTTAGTGGGCGTAGGGGGGGGCTATGGCTACACCTTC. The chain couples TRBV27 to TRBJ1-2; D possibly corresponds to TRBD1 (6 bases). Trimming took off 2 bases at V and 4 bases at J, with 17 bases between the two ends. This CDR3 region has 16 residues. Germline lookup yields CDR1 MNHEY and CDR2 SMNVEV (reference sequence).